Below, 27 T cell receptor beta chains from the same sample are listed, as sequenced in a study of cytomegalovirus exposure and HLA in healthy donors. Primers for the PCR totalled 60 Vbeta and 13 Jbeta. TCRdb's table, derived via immunoSEQ multiplex PCR, lists solely in-frame clones and lacks some. Of under 200,000 clones detected, 60% to 85% appear once; the ten largest clones hold around 7%. Material: PBMCs. The receptor set was obtained from a woman aged 40 to 50 in good health and CMV-seropositive.

This chain uses TRBV19 with TRBJ1-1; TRBD1 matches 7 bases. CDR3 length: 15 amino acids. Per the germline V gene, CDR1 is LNHDA and CDR2 is SQIVND (reference sequence). Trimming took 3 bases from V and 4 from J; bases not matched to a gene: 8. CDR3 region: CASSMLSRGSTEAFF. The CDR3 region has the DNA TGTGCCAGTAGTATGTTGAGCAGGGGGAGCACTGAAGCTTTCTTT.

This clone has just a few counts. V gene TRBV11-3 combines with J gene TRBJ1-2; tentatively, D is TRBD1 (6 bases). Between the trimmed V and J ends, which lost 3 bases and 3 bases, there was a span of 20 bases. Germline CDR1 is SGHNT and CDR2 is YENEEA. CDR3 size: 17 residues. CDR3 loop: CASSFPGHRGRDYGYTF. The CDR3 nucleotides read TGTGCCAGCAGCTTTCCGGGACACCGGGGCAGGGACTATGGCTACACCTTC.

This clone was counted a few times. The chain carries TRBV30 and TRBJ1-1; 9 bases map to TRBD1. V lost 5 bases to trimming and J lost 1 base; unmatched junction nucleotides: 8. The CDR3 extends over 15 amino acids. The V gene's germline CDR1 is GTSNPN and CDR2 SVGIG (reference sequence). CDR3 protein: CAWRWGQGGNTEAFF. The CDR3 coding sequence is TGTGCCTGGCGTTGGGGACAGGGAGGGAACACTGAAGCTTTCTTT.

The genes are TRBV9 and TRBJ1-4; D not certain. Germline V lookup: CDR1 SGDLS, CDR2 YYNGEE. The V gene lost 1 base and the J gene lost 4 bases, with 8 bases spanning the gap. This CDR3 is built from 14 residues. CDR3 coding DNA: TGTGCCAGCAGCGTACACGGGGATAATGAAAAACTGTTTTTT. Amino acids: CASSVHGDNEKLFF. Complete variable domain (other parts from reference TRBV9 and TRBJ1-4): DSGVTQTPKHLITATGQRVTLRCSPRSGDLSVYWYQQSLDQGLQFLIQYYNGEERAKGNILERFSAQQFPDLHSELNLSSLELGDSALYFCASSVHGDNEKLFFGSGTQLSVL.

This CDR3 reads CASRPGGQETQYF. CDR3 nucleotides: TGTGCCAGCAGACCAGGGGGCCAAGAGACCCAGTACTTC. The rearrangement links TRBV28 to TRBJ2-5; 7 bases align to TRBD1. The CDR3 is 13 residues long. CDR1 MDHEN and CDR2 SYDVKM come from the germline V gene. V gave up 6 bases and J gave up 1 base; unmatched junction bases: 2.

The chain employs TRBV30 and TRBJ2-2, with D perhaps TRBD2 (5 bases). This CDR3 region has 14 residues. The germline gives CDR1 GTSNPN, CDR2 SVGIG (reference sequence). Trimming removed 0 bases at V and 2 bases at J, with 7 bases between. The DNA of the CDR3 is TGTGCCTGGAGTGTAGGGAGTAACACCGGGGAGCTGTTTTTT. This encodes CAWSVGSNTGELFF.

This sequence joins TRBV19 and TRBJ1-6; 11 bases align to TRBD1. CDR1 is LNHDA, CDR2 SQIVND, per germline (reference sequence). The CDR3 has 13 residues. Germline trimming cut 5 bases from V and 14 bases from J; bases unmatched to any gene: 5. The CDR3 is CASSPGTGGTLHF. CDR3 DNA: TGTGCCAGTAGTCCAGGGACAGGGGGGACCCTCCACTTT. Complete variable domain (other parts from reference TRBV19 and TRBJ1-6): DGGITQSPKYLFRKEGQNVTLSCEQNLNHDAMYWYRQDPGQGLRLIYYSQIVNDFQKGDIAEGYSVSREKKESFPLTVTSAQKNPTAFYLCASSPGTGGTLHFGNGTRLTVT.

This clone was observed a single time. The V gene is TRBV28, the J gene TRBJ1-2, with D unclear. Germline V lookup: CDR1 MDHEN, CDR2 SYDVKM. The CDR3 totals 11 residues. The V end was cut by 4 bases, the J end by 14 bases, with 14 bases between. The CDR3 sequence is CASSSNEARTF. In DNA form, the CDR3 reads TGTGCCAGCAGTTCCAATGAAGCGCGTACCTTC.

The chain carries TRBV19 and TRBJ2-7; 7 bases are a match to TRBD1. This CDR3 spans 14 amino acids. The trim removed 4 bases at V and 2 bases at J, leaving 5 bases unmatched. From germline, CDR1 is LNHDA and CDR2 SQIVND (reference sequence). The CDR3 DNA follows: TGTGCCAGTAGTAGGCGACAGGGTCCCTACGAGCAGTACTTC. This codes for CASSRRQGPYEQYF. The whole variable domain, filled in from reference TRBV19 and TRBJ2-7, reads DGGITQSPKYLFRKEGQNVTLSCEQNLNHDAMYWYRQDPGQGLRLIYYSQIVNDFQKGDIAEGYSVSREKKESFPLTVTSAQKNPTAFYLCASSRRQGPYEQYFGPGTRLTVT.

V and J are TRBV6-6 and TRBJ1-4; 8 bases are a match to TRBD1. The CDR3 sequence is 14 residues long. The germline gives CDR1 MNHNY, CDR2 SVGAGI (reference sequence). V was pared by 6 bases and J by 8 bases, with 8 bases of the junction left unmatched. CDR3 coding DNA: TGTGCCAGCAGCCGAATGACAGGGGAAGAAAAACTGTTTTTT. This encodes CASSRMTGEEKLFF.

J is TRBJ2-7 and V is TRBV19; 8 bases agree with TRBD2. Trimming removed 4 bases from V and 3 bases from J; junction bases left unmatched: 2. The CDR3 is made up of 13 amino acids. Germline V gene data show CDR1 as LNHDA and CDR2 as SQIVND (reference sequence). CDR3 sequence reads: CASSRGTSYEQYF. CDR3 nucleotides: TGTGCCAGTAGTAGAGGGACTAGCTACGAGCAGTACTTC.

The table lists this clone with a few counts. This chain connects TRBV9 to TRBJ1-1; 8 nucleotides match TRBD1. The CDR3 loop spans 13 amino acids. Germline CDR1 and CDR2: SGDLS and YYNGEE. V lost 4 bases to trimming and J lost 4 bases; unmatched junction nucleotides: 3. Here the CDR3 DNA reads TGTGCCAGCAGCTTGACAGGGGCCACTGAAGCTTTCTTT. Protein sequence: CASSLTGATEAFF.

This chain links TRBV14 with TRBJ2-2, with a weak D call TRBD2 (5 bases). Germline assignment: CDR1 SGHDN and CDR2 FVKESK. CDR3 length: 14 amino acids. Trimming stripped 4 bases from V and 8 bases from J, with 14 bases between. The DNA for the CDR3 is TGTGCCAGCAGCCTATCAGACGGGGTGGGGGAGCTGTTTTTT. Encoded protein: CASSLSDGVGELFF.

The chain joins TRBV4-1 to TRBJ1-2; no firm D call. V was shortened by 2 bases and J by 5 bases, with 18 bases between the two germline ends. The germline CDR1 and CDR2 sequences are MGHRA and YSYEKL. The CDR3 runs 16 residues. Written as DNA, the CDR3 is TGCGCCAGCAGCCAACTTTCGGACGGCCGGGAATATGGCTACACCTTC. Its translation is CASSQLSDGREYGYTF.

The rearrangement joins TRBV2 to TRBJ1-1, with D unclear. CDR3 length: 13 residues. Trimming took off 2 bases at V and 1 base at J, with 5 bases between the two ends. Germline CDR1 SNHLY, CDR2 FYNNEI. The CDR3 spells CASSERQNTEAFF. In DNA, the CDR3 is TGTGCCAGCAGTGAAAGACAGAACACTGAAGCTTTCTTT.

This chain joins TRBV5-1 and TRBJ2-7; TRBD2 matches at 13 bases. V gave up 2 bases and J gave up 4 bases; unmatched junction bases: 3. The CDR3 has 15 residues. Germline lookup yields CDR1 SGHRS and CDR2 YFSETQ. Here the CDR3 reads CASSFEGLAGYEQYF. The CDR3 DNA reads as TGCGCCAGCAGCTTTGAGGGACTAGCGGGGTACGAGCAGTACTTC.

This clone is a singleton in its sample. V and J are TRBV6-1 and TRBJ2-5, with D maybe TRBD2 (5 bases). The germline V gene has CDR1 MNHNS and CDR2 SASEGT. The CDR3 is made up of 15 amino acids. Trimming pared 2 bases from V and 7 bases from J, leaving 17 bases between. CDR3 in DNA: TGTGCCAGCAGTGAACAAGGACTGGCAATGGCGACCCAGTACTTC. Its translation is CASSEQGLAMATQYF.

V is TRBV5-1 and J is TRBJ2-7; 7 positions match TRBD1. CDR1 and CDR2 (germline): SGHRS, YFSETQ. The CDR3 spans 15 residues. With V trimmed by 6 bases and J by 6 bases, 15 bases remained unmatched. The CDR3 bases are TGCGCCAGCAACACACAAAGGGGGCCCGTCTCCGAGCAGTACTTC. It yields the protein CASNTQRGPVSEQYF.

Only one count was recorded for this clone. The CDR3 nucleotides read TGTGCCAGCAGTGACCGAGTCCAACAGCCCCAGCATTTT. Translating gives CASSDRVQQPQHF. V gene TRBV2 combines with J gene TRBJ1-5; the D is unclear. CDR3 size: 13 residues. The V end lost 3 bases, the J end lost 7 bases, and 10 bases lay between the germline ends. Germline CDR1 SNHLY, CDR2 FYNNEI.

V is TRBV27 and J is TRBJ1-5; a possible D gene is TRBD1 (5 bases). Germline V gene data show CDR1 as MNHEY and CDR2 as SMNVEV (reference sequence). The CDR3 totals 13 residues. Trimming stripped 11 bases from V and 6 bases from J, with 17 bases between. The CDR3 coding sequence is TGTGCCTCCCGGCGGGGGTCTTTTCAGCCCCAGCATTTT. Its protein is CASRRGSFQPQHF.

This clone was seen a few times. The chain has TRBV5-1 and TRBJ2-5, with TRBD2 as a possible D gene (5 bases). The CDR3 is 14 amino acids. Germline V CDR1 and CDR2: SGHRS, YFSETQ. Deletions cut 4 bases from V and 1 base from J, with 11 bases between. CDR3 sequence reads: CASSPFAGQETQYF. CDR3 bases: TGCGCCAGCAGCCCATTTGCGGGCCAAGAGACCCAGTACTTC.

This clone appeared a single time. This chain links TRBV2 with TRBJ1-3; tentative D call: TRBD1 (5 bases). The CDR3 extends over 13 amino acids. V shed 6 bases and J shed 4 bases, with 10 bases lying between them. Germline CDR1 SNHLY, CDR2 FYNNEI. CDR3: CASSGDSGNTIYF. For the CDR3, the DNA is TGTGCCAGCAGCGGGGACTCAGGAAACACCATATATTTT.

The rearrangement uses TRBV9 and TRBJ2-1, with D tentatively TRBD2 (6 bases). Trimming took off 3 bases at V and 6 bases at J, with 16 bases between the two ends. Germline V gene lookup returns CDR1 SGDLS and CDR2 YYNGEE. The CDR3 contains 15 residues. This CDR3 reads CASSASDYPINEQFF. As DNA, the CDR3 is TGTGCCAGCAGCGCCTCGGACTACCCGATCAATGAGCAGTTCTTC.

The chain is built from TRBV11-2 and TRBJ1-1; TRBD1 is a possible D gene (6 bases). V was cut by 0 bases and J by 5 bases, with 25 bases left in between. Germline V gene lookup returns CDR1 SGHAT and CDR2 FQNNGV. The CDR3 is made up of 19 amino acids. CDR3 sequence: CASSLDSNRGGRMGTEAFF. CDR3 bases: TGTGCCAGCAGCTTAGATTCCAATAGGGGGGGCCGGATGGGAACTGAAGCTTTCTTT.

This clone was seen a few times. This rearrangement joins TRBV5-8 to TRBJ2-7; D remains ambiguous. The CDR3 covers 12 residues. Germline CDR1 and CDR2: SGHTS and YDEGEE. V shed 2 bases and J shed 3 bases, with 6 bases lying between them. CDR3 bases: TGTGCCAGCAGCTTCCTCTACTACGAGCAGTACTTC. This gives the protein CASSFLYYEQYF.

V and J are TRBV2 and TRBJ2-1, with 8 positions matching TRBD1. Looked up from germline, CDR1 is SNHLY and CDR2 is FYNNEI. Trimming took 7 bases from V and 4 from J; bases not matched to a gene: 3. CDR3 length equals 13 residues. The CDR3 region is CASKGQEYNEQFF. CDR3 DNA sequence: TGTGCCAGCAAGGGACAGGAGTACAATGAGCAGTTCTTC.

This rearrangement joins TRBV7-9 to TRBJ1-2, with TRBD1 matching over 7 bases. CDR1 SEHNR and CDR2 FQNEAQ come from the germline V gene (reference sequence). V dropped 2 bases and J dropped 8; count of bases not matched to a gene: 11. This CDR3 region has 15 residues. The DNA of the CDR3 is TGTGCCAGCAGCTTAAAGGAGGGGGCCGCCGGCGGCTACACCTTC. This gives the protein CASSLKEGAAGGYTF.